This T cell receptor beta chain was observed in a study of blood T cell repertoires in COVID-19. Repertoires were generated with immunoSEQ multiplex PCR, while TCRdb's copy carries only in-frame clones and drops some. Of roughly 250,000 clones in the sample, 80% to 90% are singletons; the top ten hold roughly 4%. As concerns this clone: The same CDR3 arises from other DNA sequences in this sample as well.

CDR1 and CDR2 from the germline V gene are SEHNR and FQNEAQ (reference sequence). The trim removed 1 base at V and 0 bases at J, leaving 2 bases unmatched. The CDR3 has 15 amino acids. Participants came from roughly 25 US areas, aged roughly 18 to 95 years. The TCR was taken from a woman aged 25 to 39 who had recovered from COVID-19. The sequenced sample was PBMCs or T cells enriched from blood (not recorded which). The chain employs TRBV7-9 and TRBJ1-1, with TRBD1 matching 7 bases. The CDR3 DNA sequence: TGTGCCAGCAGCTTAGGACAGGGATTGAACACTGAAGCTTTCTTT. Its translation: CASSLGQGLNTEAFF.